This TCR beta chain was sequenced during a study of blood T cell repertoires in COVID-19. Across the study: Both acute and convalescent COVID-19 samples were obtained from the United States, Italy and Spain. Sample material is recorded as cDNA or gDNA derived from T cells, B-cell-depleted T cells, or PBMCs.

As originally analysed: Reference gene primer amplification in the assay estimated nucleated cell counts. Sequenced by immunoSEQ multiplex PCR; TCRdb stores in-frame clones only, minus some. That table supplies the V and J calls and clone size; D and trimming were determined from the DNA. Of 300,000 to 400,000 clones listed, around 86% were seen once; the top ten hold 1%. The CDR3 runs to 13 residues. Germline CDR1 reads MNHEY; CDR2 reads SVGAGI. J was trimmed by 8 bases and V by 6 bases; bases with no gene match: 9. The material sequenced was peripheral blood. The chain joins TRBV6-5 to TRBJ1-2, with 7 nucleotides matching TRBD1. The clonotype originates from a man aged 50-59 years with active or convalescent COVID-19. The chain's CDR3 is CASSSYRGWGYTF. CDR3 DNA sequence: TGTGCCAGCAGCTCTTACAGGGGTTGGGGCTACACCTTC.